This T cell receptor (beta chain) was identified during a study of PD-L1 blockade in urothelial cancer. The wider study: At 6 weeks and at 3 weeks (second dose) after treatment start, blood was analyzed. Blood-derived samples held a median approximately 150,000 T cells.

Method: immunoSEQ multiplex PCR; TCRdb's copy keeps in-frame clones and lacks some. The repertoire consists of around 40,000 clones, with around 89% occurring once and the leading ten covering roughly 2.1%. Patient disease was locally advanced or metastatic urothelial carcinoma. Individual patients had between 1 and 8 samples, taken pretreatment and on-treatment. The material was PBMCs, obtained around atezolizumab (anti-PD-L1) treatment. The receptor's source is a man between 60 and 75 years old with urothelial cancer.

The CDR3 DNA sequence: TGTGCCAGCAGCTCGGACGGACTTACCCCCGGCAATGAGCAGTTCTTC. Translating it yields CASSSDGLTPGNEQFF. The chain carries TRBV7-9 and TRBJ2-1, with D possibly being TRBD2 (5 bases). Germline V gene data show CDR1 as SEHNR and CDR2 as FQNEAQ (reference sequence). The CDR3 is 16 amino acids. V lost 4 bases, J lost 6 bases, and 19 bases lay in between.